Following are 4 T cell receptor beta chains from one sample sequenced in a study of cytomegalovirus exposure and HLA in healthy donors. Use of 60 Vbeta and 13 Jbeta primers characterized the PCR. Method: immunoSEQ multiplex PCR; TCRdb's copy keeps in-frame clones and lacks some. This table holds 100,000 to 150,000 clones, 80% found once. Sequenced sample: PBMCs. Every receptor here comes from a female donor in good health and CMV-seronegative.

The rearrangement links TRBV28 to TRBJ2-5; 7 nucleotides agree with TRBD2. V was pared by 5 bases and J by 11 bases, with 11 bases of the junction left unmatched. This CDR3 spans 13 amino acids. The germline CDR1 and CDR2 sequences are MDHEN and SYDVKM. DNA for the CDR3: TGTGCCAGCAGTGCCTGGACTAGTTGTGAGCAGTACTTC. Translated: CASSAWTSCEQYF.

The gene calls are TRBV19 and TRBJ2-1; perhaps TRBD1 as D (6 bases). Germline V gene data show CDR1 as LNHDA and CDR2 as SQIVND (reference sequence). The CDR3 is 15 amino acids. With 4 bases removed from V and 0 bases from J, the gap between germline ends came to 10 bases. CDR3: CASSNQGSSYNEQFF. The DNA for the CDR3 is TGTGCCAGTAGTAACCAGGGGAGCTCCTACAATGAGCAGTTCTTC.

This chain joins TRBV4-1 and TRBJ2-3, with a possible D match to TRBD1 (6 bases). V was clipped by 2 bases and J by 1 base, with 16 bases between them. Germline V gene data show CDR1 as MGHRA and CDR2 as YSYEKL. The CDR3 spans 17 residues. DNA of the CDR3: TGCGCCAGCAGCCAAAGTATTGGGCCAGGGGGCACAGATACGCAGTATTTT. It encodes CASSQSIGPGGTDTQYF.

This sequence joins TRBV5-1 and TRBJ2-7, with 14 positions matching TRBD2. The germline V gene has CDR1 SGHRS and CDR2 YFSETQ. The CDR3 spans 18 residues. The V and J ends lost 4 bases and 0 bases, in that order; junction bases with no gene match: 9. Here the CDR3 reads CASSRGLAGGQNSYEQYF. Here the CDR3 DNA reads TGCGCCAGCAGCCGAGGACTAGCGGGGGGTCAAAACTCCTACGAGCAGTACTTC.